The entry below describes one TCR beta chain. These data come from a study of control samples from healthy donors and cancer patients. Sequenced by immunoSEQ multiplex PCR; TCRdb stores in-frame clones only, minus some. The sample records 35,000 to 50,000 clones, more than 75% being singletons. In germline, CDR1 is SGHNT, CDR2 YYREEE (reference sequence). V was pared by 6 bases and J by 10 bases, with 15 bases between. This CDR3 is 12 amino acids long. The sequence was collected from a woman aged 60-75 years with lung cancer. The gene calls are TRBV5-4 and TRBJ2-3; TRBD2 might be the D (6 bases). The specimen was PBMCs. The CDR3 DNA follows: TGTGCCAGCACCCTCGGGGGTTCGCCGCAGTATTTT. The encoded protein is CASTLGGSPQYF.